This is a list of T cell receptor beta chains from one sample in a study of CD8 T cell repertoires and HIV-1 epitope variants. For these receptors, no antigen is known. Assay used: immunoSEQ multiplex PCR; TCRdb lists only in-frame clones, some missing. Of 4,500 to 7,000 clones in the sample, over 65% were seen once. Input material: cultured CD8+ T cells derived from PBMCs. These receptor sequences come from a male donor with HIV. Each CDR3 is given with its conserved first and last residue. Fields, in order: D gene, J gene, clone size, V gene, CDR3 protein, CDR3 DNA. A D gene is named only where the DNA matches it firmly. Expanded clones are given a class, and other clones once, few, many or no size at all.

d_call: TRBD2
j_call: TRBJ2-7
clone_size: NA
v_call: TRBV28
cdr3_aa: CASSLTSGSDEQYF
cdr3_nt: TGTGCCAGCAGTCTGACTAGCGGGAGCGACGAGCAGTACTTC

d_call: NA
j_call: TRBJ2-3
clone_size: once
v_call: TRBV19
cdr3_aa: CASSIDHRVGTDTQYF
cdr3_nt: TGTGCCAGTAGTATAGATCACAGGGTCGGCACAGATACGCAGTATTTT

d_call: NA
j_call: TRBJ2-7
clone_size: once
v_call: TRBV5-4
cdr3_aa: CASSHTVGQLTYEQYF
cdr3_nt: TGTGCCAGCAGCCACACAGTGGGGCAGTTAACCTACGAGCAGTACTTC

d_call: NA
j_call: TRBJ2-2
clone_size: NA
v_call: TRBV9
cdr3_aa: CASSVGGGTGELFF
cdr3_nt: TGTGCCAGCAGCGTAGGGGGAGGCACCGGGGAGCTGTTTTTT

d_call: TRBD2
j_call: TRBJ2-7
clone_size: NA
v_call: TRBV7-9
cdr3_aa: CASSPPPSGAAYEQYF
cdr3_nt: TGTGCCAGCAGCCCCCCCCCTAGCGGGGCGGCCTACGAGCAGTACTTC

d_call: NA
j_call: TRBJ1-2
clone_size: NA
v_call: TRBV5-4
cdr3_aa: CASRDWTAEDYTF
cdr3_nt: TGTGCCAGCAGGGACTGGACCGCTGAAGACTACACCTTC

d_call: TRBD2
j_call: TRBJ2-7
clone_size: once
v_call: TRBV9
cdr3_aa: CASSPWAGGSYEQYF
cdr3_nt: TGTGCCAGCAGCCCCTGGGCGGGAGGCTCCTACGAGCAGTACTTC

d_call: NA
j_call: TRBJ2-7
clone_size: NA
v_call: TRBV5-6
cdr3_aa: CASSGTPTYEQYF
cdr3_nt: TGTGCCAGCAGTGGTACACCCACCTACGAGCAGTACTTC

d_call: NA
j_call: TRBJ1-5
clone_size: NA
v_call: TRBV5-8
cdr3_aa: CASSLDKTDDYLRAQHF
cdr3_nt: TGTGCCAGCAGCTTGGATAAGACGGACGACTATTTGAGAGCCCAGCATTTT

d_call: NA
j_call: TRBJ2-4
clone_size: NA
v_call: TRBV28
cdr3_aa: CASSPLRNIQYF
cdr3_nt: TGTGCCAGCAGCCCTCTTAGGAACATTCAGTACTTC

d_call: TRBD2
j_call: TRBJ2-3
clone_size: NA
v_call: TRBV4-3
cdr3_aa: CASSLKRSGARVTDTQYF
cdr3_nt: TGCGCCAGCAGCCTAAAACGGAGCGGGGCACGAGTCACAGATACGCAGTATTTT

d_call: NA
j_call: TRBJ1-2
clone_size: few
v_call: TRBV14
cdr3_aa: CASSPITGIGYTF
cdr3_nt: TGTGCCAGCAGTCCTATCACAGGGATCGGCTACACCTTC

d_call: NA
j_call: TRBJ2-2
clone_size: NA
v_call: TRBV6-6
cdr3_aa: CASRAGVGELFF
cdr3_nt: TGTGCCAGCAGGGCAGGGGTCGGGGAGCTGTTTTTT

d_call: TRBD2
j_call: TRBJ2-3
clone_size: few
v_call: TRBV19
cdr3_aa: CASSIVAGAVDTQYF
cdr3_nt: TGTGCCAGTAGTATAGTAGCGGGAGCAGTAGATACGCAGTATTTT

d_call: NA
j_call: TRBJ1-2
clone_size: NA
v_call: TRBV27
cdr3_aa: CASSPRGARAGYGYTF
cdr3_nt: TGTGCCAGCAGTCCTAGGGGGGCCAGGGCTGGTTATGGCTACACCTTC

d_call: NA
j_call: TRBJ2-6
clone_size: NA
v_call: TRBV7-8
cdr3_aa: CASSAEDKAGANVLTF
cdr3_nt: TGTGCCAGCAGTGCCGAAGACAAGGCTGGGGCCAACGTCCTGACTTTC